This is a list of T cell receptor beta chains from one sample in a study of CD8 T cells in ankylosing spondylitis. TCRdb analysed the 5' RACE reads with MiXCR anew, one entry per CDR3 protein. The sample lists 200,000 to 250,000 distinct CDR3 sequences; approximately 12% were seen once. Sequencing input: blood, either unsorted or a sorted T cell fraction (not recorded which). These receptors were collected from a male donor with ankylosing spondylitis or in good health (not recorded which). Each CDR3 is given with its conserved first and last residue. D genes are given only for firm matches. Some rows mark clone size as missing; the rest say once, few, many or name a class of expanded clone.

V	D	J	size	DNA	CDR3
TRBV12-3/TRBV12-4	.	TRBJ2-7	many	TGTGCCAGCAGTTTCTCCCTACTCGAGCAGTACTTC	CASSFSLLEQYF
TRBV5-1	TRBD1	TRBJ2-3	many	TGCGCCAGCAGCTTGAGGCAGGGGGCTGAAGATACGCAGTATTTT	CASSLRQGAEDTQYF
TRBV6-1	.	TRBJ2-7	many	TGTGCCAGCAGCATATTGGGAGCCCACGAGCAGTACTTC	CASSILGAHEQYF
TRBV6-1	.	TRBJ2-5	many	TGTGCCAGCAGTGAAGCAAGAGGGGCCCAATTGCAAGAGACCCAGTACTTC	CASSEARGAQLQETQYF
TRBV12-3/TRBV12-4	.	TRBJ1-1	.	TGTGCCAGCAGTTTAGCTGGCGCCGGCTGGCGGAACACTGAAGCTTTCTTT	CASSLAGAGWRNTEAFF
TRBV3-1	TRBD2	TRBJ2-7	many	TGTGCCAGCAGTCAAGCGGGAGGGCTCTCCGAGCAGTACTTC	CASSQAGGLSEQYF
TRBV5-1	TRBD1	TRBJ1-4	few	TGCGCCAGCAGCCGGGGACAGGGGAAGAGTGAAAAACTGTTTTTT	CASSRGQGKSEKLFF
TRBV7-9	.	TRBJ2-2	many	TGTGCCAGCAGGAGCGCGAACACCGGGGAGCTGTTTTTT	CASRSANTGELFF
TRBV7-3	.	TRBJ1-1	many	TGTGCCAGCAGCGCAGGGGTCTACACTGAAGCTTTCTTT	CASSAGVYTEAFF
TRBV6-1	.	TRBJ1-2	many	TGTGCCAGCAGTGCCCAAGACCTTACCCTCGGCGGCTACACCTTC	CASSAQDLTLGGYTF